The 18 T cell receptor beta chains in this list originate from one sample, sequenced in a study of T cell responses to AZD1222 COVID-19 vaccine (dated by TCRdb to the early 2020s). Libraries were constructed by the immunoSEQ multiplex PCR assay. The immuneACCESS repertoire file appears here via TCRdb, limited to in-frame rearrangements. These files lack a portion of the clones; in checked studies, under half of the deficit traces to unresolved V genes, and the cause of the others is not known. The sample profile shows 140,000 or so clones; about 90% of them were found once. The ten largest clones add up to roughly 3% of the sample. Per the publication, the time point label means: baseline before first vaccination. The material sequenced was peripheral blood, taken on day 0 of AZD1222 vaccination. The receptors were sampled from an adult in good health.

V gene TRBV29-1 combines with J gene TRBJ1-2, with D perhaps matching TRBD1 (5 bases). CDR1 is SQVTM and CDR2 is ANQGSEA in the germline V gene. Trimming stripped 4 bases from V and 0 bases from J, with 21 bases between. There are 17 residues in the CDR3. The CDR3 sequence: CSVAGHQSFNANYGYTF. CDR3 bases: TGCAGCGTTGCAGGACACCAGTCTTTTAACGCTAACTATGGCTACACCTTC.

The table lists this clone with a count of one. The junction departs from the called germline gene at one end, perhaps through a read error. The chain combines TRBV7-2 with TRBJ2-7; TRBD2 matches at 9 bases. The CDR3 runs 14 residues. Germline V gives CDR1 SGHTA, CDR2 FQGNSA. CDR3 nucleotides: TGTGCCAGCAGCTTAGCAGGGATAGCGGGAGTTTCTGACTTC. Encoded protein: CASSLAGIAGVSDF. Variable domain in full (rest from reference TRBV7-2 and TRBJ2-7): GAGVSQSPSNKVTEKGKDVELRCDPISGHTALYWYRQSLGQGLEFLIYFQGNSAPDKSGLPSDRFSAERTGGSVSTLTIQRTQQEDSAVYLCASSLAGIAGVSDFGPGTRLTVT.

The rearrangement joins TRBV5-1 to TRBJ1-5; possible D gene TRBD1, 6 bases. The germline V and J ends were trimmed by 4 bases and 5 bases, with 10 bases remaining between them. The CDR3 extends over 13 amino acids. Germline CDR1 is SGHRS and CDR2 is YFSETQ. The DNA of the CDR3 is TGCGCCAGCAGCGCGGAGGGGGATCAGCCCCAGCATTTT. It yields the protein CASSAEGDQPQHF.

The chain joins TRBV7-2 to TRBJ1-6; 10 bases agree with TRBD1. Germline V CDR1 and CDR2: SGHTA, FQGNSA. V was clipped by 6 bases and J by 6 bases; unmatched bases: 5. The CDR3 has 15 amino acids. CDR3 protein: CASRGDRGPNSPLHF. The CDR3 region has the DNA TGTGCCAGCAGGGGGGACAGGGGCCCTAATTCACCCCTCCACTTT.

The chain combines TRBV5-1 with TRBJ1-4; unclear D gene. V gave up 0 bases and J gave up 3 bases, with 9 bases separating them. This CDR3 is built from 15 residues. Germline lookup yields CDR1 SGHRS and CDR2 YFSETQ. The CDR3 region has the DNA TGCGCCAGCAGCTTGGATCGGAGCTCTAATGAAAAACTGTTTTTT. Translating gives CASSLDRSSNEKLFF. The whole variable domain, remainder taken from reference TRBV5-1 and TRBJ1-4, is KAGVTQTPRYLIKTRGQQVTLSCSPISGHRSVSWYQQTPGQGLQFLFEYFSETQRNKGNFPGRFSGRQFSNSRSEMNVSTLELGDSALYLCASSLDRSSNEKLFFGSGTQLSVL.

This sequence joins TRBV19 and TRBJ2-1; 7 nucleotides agree with TRBD2. The CDR3 contains 14 residues. Germline CDR1 is LNHDA and CDR2 is SQIVND (reference sequence). J lost 7 bases, V lost 10 bases, and 13 bases had no gene match. The CDR3 is CATKDGGSWNEQFF. The CDR3 DNA sequence: TGTGCCACTAAGGACGGCGGGAGTTGGAATGAGCAGTTCTTC.

This clone was counted a single time. The rearrangement links TRBV30 to TRBJ2-7; D possibly uses TRBD1 or TRBD2 (5 bases each). Germline CDR1 GTSNPN, CDR2 SVGIG (reference sequence). V dropped 3 bases and J dropped 3 bases, with 9 bases sitting between them. The CDR3 loop spans 12 amino acids. For the CDR3, the DNA is TGTGCCTGGAGCAGGGACCACTACGAGCAGTACTTC. It is translated as CAWSRDHYEQYF.

The V gene is TRBV28, the J gene TRBJ2-1; the match to TRBD2 covers 7 bases. This CDR3 spans 14 amino acids. The germline CDR1 and CDR2 sequences are MDHEN and SYDVKM. After removal of 5 bases from V and 5 bases from J, the junction contained 6 bases not matched to a gene. CDR3 sequence: CASSKGREHNEQFF. CDR3 nucleotide sequence: TGTGCCAGCAGTAAAGGGCGGGAGCACAATGAGCAGTTCTTC.

The chain links TRBV27 to TRBJ1-2; 8 nucleotides agree with TRBD1. The ends lost 6 bases at V and 8 bases at J; junction bases unmatched: 8. There are 13 residues in the CDR3. From germline, CDR1 is MNHEY and CDR2 SMNVEV (reference sequence). CDR3 bases: TGTGCCAGCAGCCACGACAGGGGAGGGGGCTACACCTTC. Translation: CASSHDRGGGYTF.

The V gene is TRBV4-2, the J gene TRBJ1-2; D not resolved. CDR3 length: 19 residues. Germline lookup yields CDR1 LGHNA and CDR2 YNFKEQ. Deletions cut 0 bases from V and 4 bases from J, with 24 bases between. This CDR3 is CASSQENFLGRNRGYGYTF. The CDR3, as DNA: TGTGCCAGCAGCCAAGAAAATTTTCTCGGCCGAAACCGGGGCTATGGCTACACCTTC.

This clone was observed a single time. The chain couples TRBV4-2 to TRBJ2-2; 11 positions match TRBD1. This CDR3 has 17 amino acids. The V segment lost 3 bases and the J segment 6 bases; nucleotides outside the gene matches: 9. The germline V gene encodes CDR1 LGHNA and CDR2 YNFKEQ. CDR3 in DNA: TGTGCCAGCAGCCAGGCCCTTCGGACAGGGGGCTCCGGGGAGCTGTTTTTT. This codes for CASSQALRTGGSGELFF.

The J gene is TRBJ2-3, the V gene TRBV20-1; maybe TRBD1 (5 bases). The germline CDR1 and CDR2 sequences are DFQATT and SNEGSKA (reference sequence). The ends were cut back, 3 bases at V and 0 bases at J, with 10 bases in the middle. CDR3 length: 14 amino acids. CDR3 in DNA: TGCAGTGCTAGTTGGCAGGGAAGCACAGATACGCAGTATTTT. Translation: CSASWQGSTDTQYF.

The rearrangement joins TRBV9 to TRBJ1-2; maybe TRBD1 (6 bases). The CDR3 has 14 residues. Germline lookup yields CDR1 SGDLS and CDR2 YYNGEE. With 3 bases removed from V and 3 bases from J, the gap between germline ends came to 12 bases. The CDR3 DNA reads as TGTGCCAGCAGCGCAGCGTCAGGGGACTATGGCTACACCTTC. Its translation: CASSAASGDYGYTF.

This clone was found once. The CDR3 is CASSLGTLRYQETQYF. For the CDR3, the DNA is TGTGCCAGCAGCTTAGGCACACTCCGGTACCAAGAGACCCAGTACTTC. This chain links TRBV7-7 with TRBJ2-5; no clear D. The V gene lost 1 base and the J gene lost 0 bases, with 12 bases spanning the gap. The CDR3 consists of 16 residues. Germline lookup yields CDR1 SSHAT and CDR2 FNYEAQ (reference sequence).

The rearrangement joins TRBV5-4 to TRBJ2-6, with D uncertain. Germline CDR1 SGHNT, CDR2 YYREEE (reference sequence). V lost 0 bases, J lost 1 base, and 5 bases lay in between. This CDR3 is 15 amino acids long. This CDR3 reads CASSLAGSGANVLTF. The CDR3, as DNA: TGTGCCAGCAGCTTGGCGGGTTCTGGGGCCAACGTCCTGACTTTC.

The rearrangement joins TRBV5-1 to TRBJ1-4; TRBD1 matches at 7 bases. Germline V gene sequence: CDR1 SGHRS, CDR2 YFSETQ. The CDR3 totals 14 residues. V lost 3 bases, J lost 8 bases, and 7 bases stayed unmatched. CDR3 nucleotides: TGCGCCAGCAGCTACGGGACAGCGGGAGAAAAACTGTTTTTT. It yields the protein CASSYGTAGEKLFF.

CDR3 nucleotides: TGTGCCAGCAGCCAAGACCTGTCTAGCGGCAATGAGCAGTTCTTC. This encodes CASSQDLSSGNEQFF. This sequence joins TRBV3-1 (or the pseudogene TRBV3-2) and TRBJ2-1; 7 bases align to TRBD2. Germline assignment: CDR1 LGHDT and CDR2 YNNKEL (reference sequence). J lost 6 bases, V lost 0 bases, and 5 bases had no gene match. The CDR3 is made up of 15 amino acids.

The gene calls are TRBV28 and TRBJ1-2, with 7 bases fitting TRBD1. The CDR3 sequence is 13 residues long. V lost 5 bases and J lost 6; bases outside the gene matches: 6. Germline-derived CDR1 and CDR2 are MDHEN and SYDVKM. The CDR3 loop reads CASSEDRADGYTF. CDR3 bases: TGTGCCAGCAGTGAAGACAGGGCGGATGGCTACACCTTC.